This TCR beta chain was observed in a study of regulatory T cells in long-lasting Graves disease. In building TCR beta libraries, iRepertoire HTBI primers were used together with Arm-PCR of CDR3 regions. MiXCR, run by TCRdb on the multiplex PCR reads, gives a single entry per CDR3 protein. Found here are under 700,000 distinct CDR3 sequences, roughly 16% of them singletons; the top ten hold 20% to 25%. This sample's time point: newly diagnosed GD, antithyroid drugs for less than 3 months. Making the TCR library involved RNA that had been extracted from PBMCs. The CDR3 is 14 amino acids. Per germline, CDR1 SGHRS and CDR2 YFSETQ. The V gene lost 2 bases and the J gene lost 2 bases, with 11 bases spanning the gap. This clonotype was counted at least ten times. The same data also went into a second study, on T cells in Graves' hyperthyroidism and ophthalmopathy.

The sample consisted of peripheral blood mononuclear cells (PBMCs), taken at new diagnosis, from a patient treated with antithyroid drugs. The TCR sequence derives from a woman aged 35-65 years with Graves disease. The chain couples TRBV5-1 to TRBJ2-7, with D unclear. CDR3: CASSFSERAYEQYF. In DNA, the CDR3 is TGCGCCAGCAGCTTCTCAGAAAGGGCCTACGAGCAGTACTTC. Full variable domain (outside the CDR3, taken from reference TRBV5-1 and TRBJ2-7): KAGVTQTPRYLIKTRGQQVTLSCSPISGHRSVSWYQQTPGQGLQFLFEYFSETQRNKGNFPGRFSGRQFSNSRSEMNVSTLELGDSALYLCASSFSERAYEQYFGPGTRLTVT.